What follows are 29 T cell receptor beta chains derived from one specimen sequenced in a study of response to subunit inactivated influenza vaccine. Each CDR3 protein gets one entry after TCRdb re-called the RT-PCR reads with MiXCR. Among more than 250,000 distinct CDR3 sequences listed, less than 25% were seen once. The input for sequencing was PBMCs from blood, taken less than 22 months after vaccination. Receptors originate from a man in his fifties or sixties who received an inactivated influenza vaccine.

This clonotype turned up a few times. The rearrangement uses TRBV6-1 and TRBJ2-5; TRBD2 is a possible D gene (5 bases). V was shortened by 5 bases and J by 5 bases, with 18 bases between the two germline ends. Germline-derived CDR1 and CDR2 are MNHNS and SASEGT. The CDR3 has 15 amino acids. In nucleotides, the CDR3 is TGTGCCAGCAGTATATGGCTGGATGGCGGGGAGACCCAGTACTTC. It specifies CASSIWLDGGETQYF.

The CDR3 coding sequence is TGCAGCGTTGAAGATCCGGGGGACACCTCGGGATACGAGCAGTACTTC. This encodes CSVEDPGDTSGYEQYF. The chain is built from TRBV29-1 and TRBJ2-7, with D tentatively TRBD1 or TRBD2 (6 bases each). Germline lookup yields CDR1 SQVTM and CDR2 ANQGSEA. The CDR3 is 16 amino acids. V dropped 0 bases and J dropped 4 bases, with 19 bases sitting between them.

V usage is TRBV6-1 and J usage is TRBJ1-1, with D possibly being TRBD1 (6 bases). Germline V gene data show CDR1 as MNHNS and CDR2 as SASEGT. The CDR3 contains 18 residues. Trimming shortened V by 3 bases and J by 0 bases, and 20 bases separated the two germline ends. The CDR3 DNA reads as TGTGCCAGCAGTGAGGGGGCAGATTGGTGGCTAATGAACACTGAAGCTTTCTTT. This translates into CASSEGADWWLMNTEAFF.

The CDR3 loop is CASSLLRGSYNEQFF. The CDR3, as DNA: TGTGCCAGCAGTTTACTGAGGGGGAGTTACAATGAGCAGTTCTTC. The gene calls are TRBV27 and TRBJ2-1; D is perhaps TRBD1 (6 bases). The CDR3 contains 15 residues. The V end was cut by 2 bases, the J end by 4 bases, with 12 bases between. Germline CDR1 and CDR2: MNHEY and SMNVEV (reference sequence).

This clonotype was counted at least ten times. The chain joins TRBV27 to TRBJ1-2; no clear D gene. The CDR3 contains 13 residues. V lost 5 bases, J lost 2 bases, and 9 bases lay in between. Germline values: CDR1 MNHEY, CDR2 SMNVEV (reference sequence). The CDR3 spells CASSRTVNYGYTF. The CDR3 DNA follows: TGTGCCAGCAGTAGGACGGTGAACTATGGCTACACCTTC.

This clonotype was recorded at least ten times. The chain employs TRBV20-1 and TRBJ2-1; unclear D gene. In germline, CDR1 is DFQATT, CDR2 SNEGSKA (reference sequence). V was shortened by 0 bases and J by 3 bases, with 9 bases between the two germline ends. CDR3 length: 14 amino acids. The CDR3, as DNA: TGCAGTGCTAGAGATAGGGCCTTCTACAATGAGCAGTTCTTC. This encodes CSARDRAFYNEQFF.

This clonotype has more than one count but fewer than ten. The rearrangement links TRBV24-1 to TRBJ2-7, with D tentatively TRBD2 (6 bases). V was trimmed by 1 base and J by 6 bases, leaving 9 bases between them. Germline V gene lookup returns CDR1 KGHDR and CDR2 SFDVKD. CDR3 length equals 13 residues. CDR3 DNA: TGTGCCACCAGTGATTTAACTAGCCCCGAGCAGTACTTC. Translated: CATSDLTSPEQYF.

This clonotype was counted many times. The chain combines TRBV4-1 with TRBJ1-1; perhaps TRBD1 as D (5 bases). The length of the CDR3 is 17 residues. Germline CDR1 and CDR2: MGHRA and YSYEKL. V was pared by 0 bases and J by 2 bases, with 16 bases between. CDR3 coding DNA: TGCGCCAGCAGCCAAGATCGGGGCAATCTGGCAAACACTGAAGCTTTCTTT. Translated: CASSQDRGNLANTEAFF.

The chain employs TRBV19 and TRBJ2-7, with a weak D call TRBD2 (5 bases). The CDR3 consists of 14 residues. The germline V gene has CDR1 LNHDA and CDR2 SQIVND (reference sequence). Trimming stripped 5 bases from V and 5 bases from J, with 16 bases between. The CDR3 region is CASSVRTFLDEQYF. The CDR3 DNA reads as TGTGCCAGTAGTGTACGGACTTTCTTGGACGAGCAGTACTTC.

This clonotype has ten or more counts. This chain links TRBV27 with TRBJ2-2; D may be TRBD2 (6 bases). There are 16 residues in the CDR3. Germline loops: CDR1 MNHEY, CDR2 SMNVEV (reference sequence). The V end lost 2 bases, the J end lost 5 bases, and 15 bases lay between the germline ends. CDR3 nucleotides: TGTGCCAGCAGTTTACTTAGCGGAGGGACTACCGGGGAGCTGTTTTTT. Translating it yields CASSLLSGGTTGELFF.

This clonotype was counted once. The rearrangement uses TRBV20-1 and TRBJ2-1; 10 bases are a match to TRBD2. The germline V gene encodes CDR1 DFQATT and CDR2 SNEGSKA (reference sequence). The V gene end was trimmed by 3 bases and the J gene end by 1 base; junction bases not matched to a gene: 9. The CDR3 spans 17 residues. CDR3 protein: CSASVFALAGSYNEQFF. CDR3 nucleotide sequence: TGCAGTGCTAGCGTATTCGCACTAGCGGGGTCCTACAATGAGCAGTTCTTC.

This clonotype was picked up a small number of times. The rearrangement uses TRBV12-3 or TRBV12-4 and TRBJ1-2; TRBD1 matches at 7 bases. CDR3 size: 14 residues. The ends lost 6 bases at V and 4 bases at J; junction bases unmatched: 8. The CDR3 DNA reads TGTGCCAGCAGACAGGACAGGAGTATCTATGGCTACACCTTC. It specifies CASRQDRSIYGYTF.

This clonotype has a handful of counts. The chain joins TRBV28 to TRBJ1-5; D is unclear. CDR1 is MDHEN and CDR2 is SYDVKM in the germline V gene. The ends were cut back, 8 bases at V and 3 bases at J, with 11 bases in the middle. CDR3 size: 13 residues. The CDR3 region is CASLSNYNQPQHF. CDR3 bases: TGTGCCAGCCTATCCAATTACAATCAGCCCCAGCATTTT.

The genes are TRBV2 and TRBJ1-1; TRBD1 agrees at 7 bases. Trimming at V came to 8 bases and at J to 0 bases, leaving 18 bases not matched to a gene. Per the germline V gene, CDR1 is SNHLY and CDR2 is FYNNEI. The CDR3 spans 18 residues. In nucleotides, the CDR3 is TGTGCCAGCGAGGGATACGCCGGGACAGAGGTCCTGAACACTGAAGCTTTCTTT. Amino acid sequence: CASEGYAGTEVLNTEAFF.

This clonotype was counted between two and nine times. The V and J genes are TRBV7-9 and TRBJ2-6; D is unclear. V gave up 4 bases and J gave up 2 bases, with 6 bases separating them. The germline gives CDR1 SEHNR, CDR2 FQNEAQ (reference sequence). This CDR3 has 14 residues. The CDR3, as DNA: TGTGCCAGCAGCTCCCTTACTGGGGCCAACGTCCTGACTTTC. Its protein is CASSSLTGANVLTF.

This clonotype was picked up a small number of times. The V and J genes are TRBV3-1 and TRBJ2-5; D gene ambiguous. There are 17 residues in the CDR3. The V end lost 0 bases, the J end lost 2 bases, and 16 bases lay between the germline ends. Germline V gene lookup returns CDR1 LGHDT and CDR2 YNNKEL (reference sequence). The CDR3 reads CASSQDITRPIQETQYF. The CDR3 DNA is TGTGCCAGCAGCCAAGATATAACCAGACCTATTCAAGAGACCCAGTACTTC.

The V gene is TRBV11-2, the J gene TRBJ1-2; D call uncertain. Germline V gives CDR1 SGHAT, CDR2 FQNNGV. Trimming took 5 bases from V and 5 from J, leaving 12 bases between them. The CDR3 loop spans 13 amino acids. CDR3 DNA: TGTGCCAGCAGCGCCGGTTCGGTTTATGGCTACACCTTC. As protein: CASSAGSVYGYTF. Together with reference TRBV11-2 and TRBJ1-2, the CDR3 gives the full variable domain: EAGVAQSPRYKIIEKRQSVAFWCNPISGHATLYWYQQILGQGPKLLIQFQNNGVVDDSQLPKDRFSAERLKGVDSTLKIQPAKLEDSAVYLCASSAGSVYGYTFGSGTRLTVV.

This clonotype was seen a few times. The V gene is TRBV5-1, the J gene TRBJ2-2; D is possibly TRBD1 or TRBD2 (5 bases each). V gave up 4 bases and J gave up 1 base, with 11 bases separating them. This CDR3 region has 15 residues. CDR1 and CDR2 from the germline V gene are SGHRS and YFSETQ. The chain's CDR3 is CASSPGPLNTGELFF. The CDR3 bases are TGCGCCAGCAGCCCGGGACCTTTGAACACCGGGGAGCTGTTTTTT.

This clonotype was counted a few times. The chain is built from TRBV7-2 and TRBJ1-5; no clear D gene. The V and J ends lost 1 base and 1 base respectively, with 11 bases between them. This CDR3 is built from 16 residues. The V gene's germline CDR1 is SGHTA and CDR2 FQGNSA. The CDR3 nucleotides read TGTGCCAGCAGCTTAGGTCGTCGAGGAAGCAATCAGCCCCAGCATTTT. Translation gives CASSLGRRGSNQPQHF.

Ten or more counts support this clonotype. The chain combines TRBV20-1 with TRBJ1-5, with D maybe TRBD1 (5 bases). Germline V gene data show CDR1 as DFQATT and CDR2 as SNEGSKA (reference sequence). This CDR3 is built from 16 residues. V shed 1 base and J shed 2 bases, with 15 bases lying between them. The CDR3 region is CSARVPTGLRNQPQHF. As DNA, the CDR3 is TGCAGTGCTAGAGTTCCCACGGGACTGCGCAATCAGCCCCAGCATTTT.

In its sample, this clonotype was seen a few times. The rearrangement uses TRBV10-3 and TRBJ2-1; 12 bases are a match to TRBD2. This CDR3 has 17 residues. The V and J ends lost 5 bases and 9 bases, in that order; junction bases with no gene match: 14. Germline CDR1 is ENHRY and CDR2 is SYGVKD. In DNA form, the CDR3 reads TGTGCCATCAGTACCCGCCTGACTAGCGGGAGTAGGGTTGAGCAGTTCTTC. It is translated as CAISTRLTSGSRVEQFF.

This clonotype has more than one count but fewer than ten. The V and J genes are TRBV12-3 or TRBV12-4 and TRBJ2-6; perhaps TRBD2 as D (6 bases). Deletions cut 6 bases from V and 9 bases from J, with 9 bases between. This CDR3 is 12 amino acids long. CDR3 in DNA: TGTGCCAGCAGAGCAGCGGGCAACGTCCTGACTTTC. Protein: CASRAAGNVLTF.

This clonotype was counted a few times. CDR3 residues: CSSLPSRGPHEQYF. DNA for the CDR3: TGCAGTTCCTTGCCGTCTAGGGGGCCCCACGAGCAGTACTTC. This chain connects TRBV20-1 to TRBJ2-7, with 7 bases identical to TRBD1. Per germline, CDR1 DFQATT and CDR2 SNEGSKA (reference sequence). The CDR3 has 14 amino acids. After removal of 8 bases from V and 5 bases from J, the junction contained 15 bases not matched to a gene.

This clonotype was seen a few times. V gene TRBV13 combines with J gene TRBJ2-5; TRBD1 might be the D (6 bases). Germline values: CDR1 PRHDT, CDR2 FYEKMQ (reference sequence). V lost 5 bases to trimming and J lost 1 base, with 17 bases between them. CDR3 length equals 16 residues. CDR3 sequence: CASSAGPQGVQETQYF. CDR3 bases: TGTGCCAGCAGCGCGGGCCCACAGGGCGTCCAAGAGACCCAGTACTTC.

The chain carries TRBV27 and TRBJ2-1; 11 nucleotides align to TRBD2. The CDR3 is 16 amino acids. Germline V gene data show CDR1 as MNHEY and CDR2 as SMNVEV (reference sequence). Losses at the gene ends were 0 bases for V and 2 bases for J; bases not matched to a gene: 0. CDR3 coding DNA: TGTGCCAGCAGTTTATCGGGACTAGCGGCCTACAATGAGCAGTTCTTC. This sequence encodes CASSLSGLAAYNEQFF.

This chain joins TRBV7-9 and TRBJ1-1; the D gene is possibly TRBD1 (5 bases). This CDR3 has 15 residues. The V end lost 5 bases, the J end lost 3 bases, and 16 bases lay between the germline ends. CDR1 and CDR2 from the germline V gene are SEHNR and FQNEAQ (reference sequence). Here the CDR3 reads CASSQTKGGDTEAFF. CDR3 coding DNA: TGTGCCAGCAGCCAAACGAAAGGAGGGGACACTGAAGCTTTCTTT.

This clonotype has a handful of counts. J is TRBJ2-3 and V is TRBV4-3; D is undetermined. In germline, CDR1 is LGHNA, CDR2 YSLEER. This CDR3 is 19 amino acids long. V lost 4 bases, J lost 0 bases, and 23 bases lay in between. The CDR3 DNA reads as TGCGCCAGCAGCCGAGAATGGGGTTCCGACGGGTTTAGCACAGATACGCAGTATTTT. Residues: CASSREWGSDGFSTDTQYF.

This clonotype was found a few times. This sequence joins TRBV11-2 and TRBJ2-3; D is undetermined. The CDR3 length is 11 residues. Per germline, CDR1 SGHAT and CDR2 FQNNGV. V was clipped by 4 bases and J by 6 bases, with 5 bases between them. The CDR3 sequence is CASSSADTQYF. CDR3 in DNA: TGTGCCAGCAGCTCTGCCGATACGCAGTATTTT.

This clonotype was observed many times. The chain joins TRBV9 to TRBJ1-1; D uncertain. V lost 2 bases and J 6 bases, leaving 14 bases between the germline ends. The germline CDR1 and CDR2 sequences are SGDLS and YYNGEE. The CDR3 loop spans 14 amino acids. The CDR3 here is CASSVTNEGAEAFF. The CDR3 region has the DNA TGTGCCAGCAGCGTGACCAACGAGGGAGCTGAAGCTTTCTTT.